Shown below are 9 T cell receptor beta chains from a single sample sequenced in a study of T cells after yellow fever vaccination. TCRdb re-called the 5' RACE reads through MiXCR, storing one row per CDR3 protein. The profile shows roughly 170,000 distinct CDR3 sequences, approximately 6.2% of them singletons. The sample consisted of CD4+ T cells sorted from PBMCs, taken on the day of the first yellow fever vaccination. Receptors originate from a man in his late teens or twenties who received the YFV17D yellow fever vaccine.

This clonotype was found a few times. V and J are TRBV2 and TRBJ2-7, with no clear D. CDR1 is SNHLY and CDR2 is FYNNEI in the germline V gene. V was pared by 3 bases and J by 5 bases, with 11 bases between. There are 13 residues in the CDR3. DNA for the CDR3: TGTGCCAGCAGTGATGAAGCTTATCACGAGCAGTACTTC. This codes for CASSDEAYHEQYF.

This clonotype was seen at least ten times. The rearrangement joins TRBV29-1 to TRBJ1-5; 9 bases line up with TRBD1. The CDR3 consists of 14 residues. CDR1 and CDR2 from the germline V gene are SQVTM and ANQGSEA. Trimming cost V 6 bases and J 4 bases; bases outside gene matches: 7. The CDR3 sequence is CSVSGQGYNQPQHF. CDR3 nucleotide sequence: TGCAGCGTCTCGGGACAGGGCTATAATCAGCCCCAGCATTTT. Complete variable domain (other parts from reference TRBV29-1 and TRBJ1-5): SAVISQKPSRDICQRGTSLTIQCQVDSQVTMMFWYRQQPGQSLTLIATANQGSEATYESGFVIDKFPISRPNLTFSTLTVSNMSPEDSSIYLCSVSGQGYNQPQHFGDGTRLSIL.

The rearrangement joins TRBV20-1 to TRBJ2-7; TRBD2 matches at 11 bases. Germline V gene sequence: CDR1 DFQATT, CDR2 SNEGSKA (reference sequence). Trimming cost V 1 base and J 2 bases; bases outside gene matches: 4. The CDR3 length is 15 residues. CDR3 bases: TGCAGTGCTAGAGGGCGACTAGCGGGGACCTACGAGCAGTACTTC. Its translation is CSARGRLAGTYEQYF.

This clonotype was detected many times. The rearrangement links TRBV29-1 to TRBJ2-1, with 14 bases aligning to TRBD2. Trimming cost V 6 bases and J 7 bases; bases outside gene matches: 5. Germline V gene sequence: CDR1 SQVTM, CDR2 ANQGSEA. The CDR3 spans 14 residues. The CDR3 nucleotides are TGCAGCGTCCAGACTAGCGGGGGGGCAAATGAGCAGTTCTTC. It specifies CSVQTSGGANEQFF.

This clonotype occurred many times. The chain carries TRBV7-2 and TRBJ2-5; 11 bases are a match to TRBD2. The CDR3 extends over 16 amino acids. Germline values: CDR1 SGHTA, CDR2 FQGNSA. The junction had 5 bases not matched to a gene; V was cut back by 1 base and J by 4 bases. The CDR3 DNA reads TGTGCCAGCAGCTTAGTCGCTAGCGGGGGGTTAGAGACCCAGTACTTC. This codes for CASSLVASGGLETQYF.

CDR3 region: CASSPGGPGYTF. The CDR3 DNA is TGTGCCAGCTCACCCGGGGGGCCTGGCTACACCTTC. V is TRBV18 and J is TRBJ1-2; weak D call: TRBD1 (6 bases). The CDR3 has 12 amino acids. Looked up from germline, CDR1 is KGHSH and CDR2 is LQKENI. Trimming removed 3 bases from V and 7 bases from J, with 9 bases in between.

This clonotype was picked up many times. The CDR3 sequence: CASSLIGNEQFF. The DNA for the CDR3 is TGCGCCAGCAGCTTAATTGGAAATGAGCAGTTCTTC. The chain joins TRBV5-1 to TRBJ2-1; D is unresolved. The CDR3 runs to 12 residues. Trimming cost V 2 bases and J 7 bases, with 7 bases left between them. Germline V lookup: CDR1 SGHRS, CDR2 YFSETQ.

The rearrangement joins TRBV7-9 to TRBJ2-5; D uncertain. Trimming took 1 base from V and 4 from J, leaving 7 bases between them. The CDR3 extends over 13 amino acids. CDR1 and CDR2 from the germline V gene are SEHNR and FQNEAQ (reference sequence). The CDR3 DNA reads TGTGCCAGCAGCTTAGAAAACATAGAGACCCAGTACTTC. Translating gives CASSLENIETQYF.

This clonotype was recorded many times. The J gene is TRBJ1-1, the V gene TRBV6-2 or TRBV6-3; D is undetermined. The CDR3 totals 14 residues. V lost 0 bases to trimming and J lost 4 bases, with 9 bases between them. Germline values: CDR1 MNHEY, CDR2 SVGEGT. CDR3 nucleotide sequence: TGTGCCAGCAGTTACTCGGCAATGCCCACTGAAGCTTTCTTT. Translation: CASSYSAMPTEAFF.